These T cell receptor beta chains were read from a single sample in a study of T and B cells in COVID-19 patients. One entry per CDR3 protein, called by TCRdb with MiXCR from the multiplex PCR reads. The sample yields around 7,700 distinct CDR3 sequences, about a third seen once. The source material was blood. Every receptor here comes from a human donor who had recovered from COVID-19. Both conserved end residues are part of each CDR3. D genes are given only for firm matches. Clone size, where shown, is once, few, many, or a class for clones that have expanded.

>TRBJ2-3|TRBV20-1|NA|once
TGCAGTGCTGGGCCCCCTGTCACAGATACGCAGTATTTT
CSAGPPVTDTQYF
>TRBJ1-3|TRBV5-1|NA|few
TGCGCCAGCAGCCCTGGGGGTTGGAACACCATATATTTT
CASSPGGWNTIYF
>TRBJ1-5|TRBV6-2/TRBV6-3|NA|NA
TGTGCCAGCGAAGGACCCCCAGGAGGTCAGCCCCAGCATTTT
CASEGPPGGQPQHF
>TRBJ2-7|TRBV7-2|TRBD2|NA
TGTGCCAGCCTAGCGGGGTTCGCCTACGAGCAGTACTTC
CASLAGFAYEQYF
>TRBJ1-3|TRBV19|NA|medium-sized
TGTGCCAGTAGTATAGAAGGGCTCGGAAACACCATATATTTT
CASSIEGLGNTIYF
>TRBJ2-3|TRBV11-2|NA|NA
TGTGCCAGCAGCTTCTCGGGAGATACGCAGTATTTT
CASSFSGDTQYF
>TRBJ2-1|TRBV27|TRBD1|few
TGTGCCAGCATCAGCCTGACAGGGGACAATGAGCAGTTCTTC
CASISLTGDNEQFF
>TRBJ2-3|TRBV10-2|NA|few
TGCGCCAGCAGTTCCTGGACTATGGGAGATACGCAGTATTTT
CASSSWTMGDTQYF
>TRBJ2-1|TRBV6-4|NA|NA
TGTGCCAGCAGTGACCCCAGGGCGGGGAGCAATGAGCAGTTCTTC
CASSDPRAGSNEQFF
>TRBJ1-6|TRBV5-4|NA|NA
TGTGCCAGCAGCTTGGGACCCTCGCCCCTCCACTTT
CASSLGPSPLHF
>TRBJ1-3|TRBV6-5|NA|few
TGTGCCAGCAGACCTTATGGCGTCCCCTCTGGAAACACCATATATTTT
CASRPYGVPSGNTIYF
>TRBJ2-1|TRBV5-6|NA|NA
TGTGCCAGCAGCTTGGCGCTAGGGTCCCTTCTTTACAATGAGCAGTTCTTC
CASSLALGSLLYNEQFF
>TRBJ2-5|TRBV11-2|TRBD1|NA
TGTGCCAGCAGCCCGAACAGGGGTGAGGAGACCCAGTACTTC
CASSPNRGEETQYF
>TRBJ1-2|TRBV24-1|NA|NA
TGTGCCACCAGTGATCCCACCGTACCCAGGGGAGGTGATGGCTACACCTTC
CATSDPTVPRGGDGYTF
>TRBJ2-3|TRBV5-1|TRBD2|NA
TGCGCCAGCAGCTGGGGTGCCCGCAGCGGGGGGCCTCACCGGGCAGATACGCAGTATTTT
CASSWGARSGGPHRADTQYF
>TRBJ2-7|TRBV5-1|TRBD2|once
TGCGCCAGCAGCCGAACTAGCGGAACCTACGAGCAGTACTTC
CASSRTSGTYEQYF
>TRBJ1-2|TRBV6-2/TRBV6-3|TRBD1|few
TGTGCCAGCAGCTCCGGGACAGGGGGCGCGCGCTACACCTTC
CASSSGTGGARYTF
>TRBJ2-1|TRBV6-5|NA|few
TGTGCCAGCAGTTACGGGGGGGCGTTAAGTGAGCAGTTCTTC
CASSYGGALSEQFF
>TRBJ1-1|TRBV7-9|TRBD1|NA
TGTGCCAGCAGCTCGCCTCGTACGGACAGGGAGGGTGAAGCTTTCTTT
CASSSPRTDREGEAFF
>TRBJ2-2|TRBV10-3|TRBD1|few
TGTGCCATCAGTCCGGGACAGGGACCCGGGGAGCTGTTTTTT
CAISPGQGPGELFF